This T cell receptor (beta chain) is drawn from a study of blood T cell repertoires in COVID-19. Assay used: immunoSEQ multiplex PCR; TCRdb lists only in-frame clones, some missing. The sample records about 190,000 clones, around nine tenths being singletons. V dropped 0 bases and J dropped 7 bases, with 13 bases sitting between them. This CDR3 spans 15 amino acids. CDR1 SGHTS and CDR2 YDEGEE come from the germline V gene. The gene calls are TRBV5-8 and TRBJ2-2; D not certain. The sample was peripheral blood. The TCR comes from an older man with active or convalescent COVID-19. The CDR3 DNA follows: TGTGCCAGCAGCTTGGTTCCTAATTCGTACGGGGAGCTGTTTTTT. The encoded protein is CASSLVPNSYGELFF.